One sample yielded the 19 T cell receptor beta chains listed below, sequenced in a study of beta chain features in type 1 diabetes. Every bit of the isolated RNA underwent reverse transcription, so sequencing read expressed TCRB transcripts. The table came from immunoSEQ multiplex PCR; TCRdb's copy has only in-frame clones and leaves some out. The sample gives around 200,000 clones, around 13% of which show up once; 0.62% is in the top ten. Sequencing used central memory CD4+ T cells from blood. The receptor set was obtained from a woman aged 18-29 years in good health.

This clone was seen a handful of times. The chain uses TRBV5-4 and TRBJ2-1; 8 positions agree with TRBD2. V was clipped by 4 bases and J by 1 base; unmatched bases: 4. The CDR3 runs to 15 residues. Germline V gene lookup returns CDR1 SGHNT and CDR2 YYREEE (reference sequence). In DNA, the CDR3 is TGTGCCAGCAGCCGAGCGGGAGAGTCCTACAATGAGCAGTTCTTC. This sequence encodes CASSRAGESYNEQFF.

This clone was detected only a few times. This chain connects TRBV27 to TRBJ1-2; TRBD1 matches 10 bases. This CDR3 is built from 15 residues. V dropped 5 bases and J dropped 1; count of bases not matched to a gene: 4. The germline V gene has CDR1 MNHEY and CDR2 SMNVEV (reference sequence). CDR3 loop: CASSVDRGSNYGYTF. DNA of the CDR3: TGTGCCAGCAGTGTGGACAGGGGGAGTAACTATGGCTACACCTTC.

This chain uses TRBV6-1 with TRBJ1-1, with D tentatively TRBD1 (5 bases). Germline CDR1 and CDR2: MNHNS and SASEGT. V lost 7 bases and J 3 bases, leaving 12 bases between the germline ends. The CDR3 covers 13 residues. The CDR3 is CASTRQGDTEAFF. CDR3 DNA sequence: TGTGCCAGCACTCGTCAAGGGGACACTGAAGCTTTCTTT.

This clone was seen only a few times. The V and J genes are TRBV4-2 and TRBJ2-5, with D perhaps TRBD2 (6 bases). The J call may not be correct, given that the DNA end is closer to TRBJ2-7. Germline CDR1 reads LGHNA; CDR2 reads YNFKEQ. The length of the CDR3 is 14 residues. The CDR3 reads CASRPAGAYYEQYF. The CDR3 DNA reads as TGTGCCAGCCGTCCAGCGGGTGCCTACTACGAGCAGTACTTC.

This clone has more than one count but fewer than ten. Distinct nucleotide sequences in the sample also encode this CDR3. The chain recombines TRBV18 with TRBJ1-1, with 9 positions matching TRBD1. This CDR3 spans 14 amino acids. V lost 4 bases, J lost 5 bases, and 5 bases stayed unmatched. CDR1 KGHSH and CDR2 LQKENI come from the germline V gene. This CDR3 reads CASSQGQGRTEAFF. The CDR3 DNA follows: TGTGCCAGCTCACAGGGACAGGGAAGAACTGAAGCTTTCTTT.

The chain couples TRBV7-2 to TRBJ2-2; tentative D call: TRBD1 (6 bases). Trimming removed 6 bases from V and 1 base from J, with 15 bases in between. CDR1 SGHTA and CDR2 FQGNSA come from the germline V gene. This CDR3 is 16 amino acids long. CDR3 sequence reads: CASRGRDTLNTGELFF. In nucleotides, the CDR3 is TGTGCCAGCAGGGGCAGGGACACATTGAACACCGGGGAGCTGTTTTTT.

The chain is built from TRBV4-2 and TRBJ2-5; a weak D match, TRBD1 (6 bases). Trimming left V 2 bases short and J 2 bases short, with 9 bases between. CDR1 is LGHNA and CDR2 is YNFKEQ in the germline V gene. The CDR3 length is 14 residues. Written as DNA, the CDR3 is TGTGCCAGCAGCCAAACGGACAGACAAGAGACCCAGTACTTC. It is translated as CASSQTDRQETQYF.

This sequence joins TRBV6-5 and TRBJ1-2; 10 positions agree with TRBD1. CDR1 MNHEY and CDR2 SVGAGI come from the germline V gene. There are 14 residues in the CDR3. J was trimmed by 6 bases and V by 5 bases; bases with no gene match: 6. As DNA, the CDR3 is TGTGCCAGCAGTCGGAGGACAGGGGGGGATGGCTACACCTTC. Its protein is CASSRRTGGDGYTF.

V is TRBV19 and J is TRBJ1-5, with 12 bases aligning to TRBD1. V dropped 5 bases and J dropped 8; count of bases not matched to a gene: 4. The CDR3 is 14 amino acids. From germline, CDR1 is LNHDA and CDR2 SQIVND (reference sequence). CDR3: CASSGTGGGKPQHF. As DNA, the CDR3 is TGTGCCAGTAGTGGGACAGGGGGCGGGAAGCCCCAGCATTTT. The variable domain in full, completed from reference TRBV19 and TRBJ1-5, reads DGGITQSPKYLFRKEGQNVTLSCEQNLNHDAMYWYRQDPGQGLRLIYYSQIVNDFQKGDIAEGYSVSREKKESFPLTVTSAQKNPTAFYLCASSGTGGGKPQHFGDGTRLSIL.

In its sample, this clone was seen a few times. The chain couples TRBV11-3 to TRBJ2-6, with 8 bases identical to TRBD1. Losses at the gene ends were 4 bases for V and 2 bases for J; bases not matched to a gene: 7. This CDR3 region has 17 residues. Germline loops: CDR1 SGHNT, CDR2 YENEEA. The CDR3 region has the DNA TGTGCCAGCAGCTCCGACAGGGGCGGGACTGGGGCCAACGTCCTGACTTTC. The encoded protein is CASSSDRGGTGANVLTF.

V and J are TRBV6-1 and TRBJ2-3; D gene ambiguous. The CDR3 spans 16 residues. Germline assignment: CDR1 MNHNS and CDR2 SASEGT. The V gene lost 0 bases and the J gene lost 0 bases, with 10 bases spanning the gap. The CDR3 here is CASSEAIALSTDTQYF. The CDR3 DNA reads TGTGCCAGCAGTGAAGCTATAGCTTTAAGCACAGATACGCAGTATTTT.

This clone was detected only a few times. The gene calls are TRBV29-1 and TRBJ2-7; D may be TRBD1 (5 bases). This CDR3 comprises 13 residues. Per germline, CDR1 SQVTM and CDR2 ANQGSEA. V lost 4 bases and J lost 1, with 11 bases in between. The CDR3 sequence is CSVGKTASYEQYF. CDR3 nucleotide sequence: TGCAGCGTTGGGAAGACAGCGTCCTACGAGCAGTACTTC.

This chain joins TRBV5-5 and TRBJ1-2, with D uncertain. The V and J ends lost 0 bases and 8 bases respectively, with 5 bases between them. The CDR3 runs to 11 residues. Looked up from germline, CDR1 is SGHKS and CDR2 is YYEKEE (reference sequence). This chain's CDR3 is CASSLDAGYTF. CDR3 DNA sequence: TGTGCCAGCAGCTTGGACGCGGGCTACACCTTC.

The sample holds a few counts of this clone. The chain joins TRBV19 to TRBJ2-7, with 7 bases lining up with TRBD2. Unmatched junction bases numbered 5, after V lost 6 bases and J lost 0 bases. Germline V gives CDR1 LNHDA, CDR2 SQIVND (reference sequence). The CDR3 runs to 14 residues. The DNA for the CDR3 is TGTGCCAGTAGCGAGGGAGGGCCCTCCTACGAGCAGTACTTC. This codes for CASSEGGPSYEQYF.

This clone was observed a handful of times. The V and J genes are TRBV14 and TRBJ2-2; TRBD1 might be the D (6 bases). Trimming stripped 4 bases from V and 3 bases from J, with 9 bases between. CDR3 length: 14 residues. Germline V lookup: CDR1 SGHDN, CDR2 FVKESK. CDR3 bases: TGTGCCAGCAGCCCGGACAGATACACCGGGGAGCTGTTTTTT. It yields the protein CASSPDRYTGELFF.

This rearrangement joins TRBV9 to TRBJ2-5; D gene ambiguous. The CDR3 length is 14 residues. With 3 bases removed from V and 0 bases from J, the gap between germline ends came to 9 bases. Germline V gene lookup returns CDR1 SGDLS and CDR2 YYNGEE. The CDR3 coding sequence is TGTGCCAGCAGCGCAACTTCCTACCAAGAGACCCAGTACTTC. The encoded protein is CASSATSYQETQYF.

The chain employs TRBV9 and TRBJ1-2; 8 bases are shared with TRBD1. Trimming removed 4 bases from V and 8 bases from J; junction bases left unmatched: 7. Germline V gene lookup returns CDR1 SGDLS and CDR2 YYNGEE. This CDR3 has 13 residues. The CDR3 sequence: CASSLDRDWGYTF. The CDR3 nucleotides are TGTGCCAGCAGCTTGGACAGGGATTGGGGCTACACCTTC.

This chain connects TRBV29-1 to TRBJ1-2; TRBD1 matches at 7 bases. CDR3 length: 13 residues. Trimming removed 6 bases from V and 2 bases from J; junction bases left unmatched: 6. Germline assignment: CDR1 SQVTM and CDR2 ANQGSEA. The CDR3 nucleotides read TGCAGCGTCGCCGGGACAGCCAACTATGGCTACACCTTC. Translation gives CSVAGTANYGYTF.

Only a few counts were recorded for this clone. This sequence joins TRBV9 and TRBJ1-5; no clear D. The CDR3 totals 15 residues. V shed 3 bases and J shed 1 base, with 11 bases lying between them. From germline, CDR1 is SGDLS and CDR2 YYNGEE. The CDR3 loop is CASSGGAGSNQPQHF. In nucleotides, the CDR3 is TGTGCCAGCAGCGGTGGAGCGGGGAGCAATCAGCCCCAGCATTTT. The variable domain in full, with the rest retrieved from reference TRBV9 and TRBJ1-5, is DSGVTQTPKHLITATGQRVTLRCSPRSGDLSVYWYQQSLDQGLQFLIQYYNGEERAKGNILERFSAQQFPDLHSELNLSSLELGDSALYFCASSGGAGSNQPQHFGDGTRLSIL.